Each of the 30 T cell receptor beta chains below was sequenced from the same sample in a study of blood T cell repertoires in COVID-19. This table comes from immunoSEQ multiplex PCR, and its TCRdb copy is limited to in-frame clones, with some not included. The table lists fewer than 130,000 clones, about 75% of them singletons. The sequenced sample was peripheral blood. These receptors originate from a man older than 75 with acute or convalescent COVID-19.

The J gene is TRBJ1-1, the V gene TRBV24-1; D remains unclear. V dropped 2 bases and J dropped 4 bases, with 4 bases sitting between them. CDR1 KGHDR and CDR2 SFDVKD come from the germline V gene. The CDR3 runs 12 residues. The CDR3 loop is CATSDSSTEAFF. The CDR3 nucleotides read TGTGCCACCAGTGATTCCTCCACTGAAGCTTTCTTT.

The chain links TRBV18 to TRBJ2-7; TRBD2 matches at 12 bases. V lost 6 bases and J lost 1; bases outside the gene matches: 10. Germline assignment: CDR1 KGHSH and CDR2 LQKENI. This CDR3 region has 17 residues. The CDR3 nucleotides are TGTGCCAGCTCCCAGAACCCGACTAGCGGGAGATCCTACGAGCAGTACTTC. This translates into CASSQNPTSGRSYEQYF.

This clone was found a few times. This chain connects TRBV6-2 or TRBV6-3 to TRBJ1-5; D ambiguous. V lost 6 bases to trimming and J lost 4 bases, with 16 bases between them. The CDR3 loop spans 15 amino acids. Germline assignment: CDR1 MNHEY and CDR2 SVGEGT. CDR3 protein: CASSHRGDRNQPQHF. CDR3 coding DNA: TGTGCCAGCAGCCACCGTGGAGATAGAAATCAGCCCCAGCATTTT.

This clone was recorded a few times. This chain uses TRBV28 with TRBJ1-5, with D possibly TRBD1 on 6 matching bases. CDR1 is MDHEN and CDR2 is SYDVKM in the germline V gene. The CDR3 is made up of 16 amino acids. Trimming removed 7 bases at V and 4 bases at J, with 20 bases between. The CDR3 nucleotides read TGTGCCAGCACCCCCTGGGTGGCAGGGGCAAATCAGCCCCAGCATTTT. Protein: CASTPWVAGANQPQHF.

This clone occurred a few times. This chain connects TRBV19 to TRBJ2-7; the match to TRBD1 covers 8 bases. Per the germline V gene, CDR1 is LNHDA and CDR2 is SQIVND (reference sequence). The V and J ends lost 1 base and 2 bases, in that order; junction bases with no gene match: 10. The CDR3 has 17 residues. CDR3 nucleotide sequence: TGTGCCAGTAGTATAGCCGCCGGGACAGGATCTCCCTACGAGCAGTACTTC. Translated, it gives CASSIAAGTGSPYEQYF.

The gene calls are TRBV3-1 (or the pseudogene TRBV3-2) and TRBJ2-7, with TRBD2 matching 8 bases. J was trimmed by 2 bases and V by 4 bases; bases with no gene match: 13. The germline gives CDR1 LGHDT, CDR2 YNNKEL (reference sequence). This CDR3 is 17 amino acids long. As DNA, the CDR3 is TGTGCCAGCAGCCTTTCCCCCTGGGGCGGGAGGCCCTACGAGCAGTACTTC. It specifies CASSLSPWGGRPYEQYF.

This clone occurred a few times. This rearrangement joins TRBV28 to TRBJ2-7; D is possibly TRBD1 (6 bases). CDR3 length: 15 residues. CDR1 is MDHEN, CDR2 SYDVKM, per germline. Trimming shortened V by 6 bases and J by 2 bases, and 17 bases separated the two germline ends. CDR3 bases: TGTGCCAGCAGAAGACGGACAGCGTCTACCTACGAGCAGTACTTC. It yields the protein CASRRRTASTYEQYF.

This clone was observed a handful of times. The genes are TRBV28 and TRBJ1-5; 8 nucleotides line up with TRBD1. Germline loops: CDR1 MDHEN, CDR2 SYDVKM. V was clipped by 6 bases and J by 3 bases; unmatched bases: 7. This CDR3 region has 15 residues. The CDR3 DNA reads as TGTGCCAGCAGGGATACAGGGGGAAACAATCAGCCCCAGCATTTT. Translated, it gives CASRDTGGNNQPQHF.

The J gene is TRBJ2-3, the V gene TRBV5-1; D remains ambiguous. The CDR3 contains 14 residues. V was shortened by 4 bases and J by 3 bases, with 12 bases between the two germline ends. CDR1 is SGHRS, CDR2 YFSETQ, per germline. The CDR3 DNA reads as TGCGCCAGCAGCCCCGTAGCCGGTACAGATACGCAGTATTTT. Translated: CASSPVAGTDTQYF.

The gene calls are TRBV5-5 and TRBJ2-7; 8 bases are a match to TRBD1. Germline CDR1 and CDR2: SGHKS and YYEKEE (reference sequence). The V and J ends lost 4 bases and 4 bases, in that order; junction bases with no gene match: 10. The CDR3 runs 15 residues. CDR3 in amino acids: CASSLIPGTGYEQYF. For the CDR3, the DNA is TGTGCCAGCAGCCTGATACCCGGGACAGGTTACGAGCAGTACTTC.

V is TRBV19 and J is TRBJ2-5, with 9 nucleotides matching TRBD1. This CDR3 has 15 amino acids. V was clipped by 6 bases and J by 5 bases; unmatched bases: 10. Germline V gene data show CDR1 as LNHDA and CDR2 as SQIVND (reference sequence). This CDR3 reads CASSLGQGSRETQYF. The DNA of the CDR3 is TGTGCCAGTAGCCTGGGACAGGGATCTCGGGAGACCCAGTACTTC.

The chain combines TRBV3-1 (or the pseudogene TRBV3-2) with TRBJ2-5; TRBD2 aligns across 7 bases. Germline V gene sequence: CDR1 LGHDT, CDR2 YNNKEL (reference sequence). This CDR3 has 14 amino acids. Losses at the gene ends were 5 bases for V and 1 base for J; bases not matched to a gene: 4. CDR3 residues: CASSRAGFQETQYF. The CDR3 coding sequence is TGTGCCAGCAGCAGAGCGGGATTCCAAGAGACCCAGTACTTC.

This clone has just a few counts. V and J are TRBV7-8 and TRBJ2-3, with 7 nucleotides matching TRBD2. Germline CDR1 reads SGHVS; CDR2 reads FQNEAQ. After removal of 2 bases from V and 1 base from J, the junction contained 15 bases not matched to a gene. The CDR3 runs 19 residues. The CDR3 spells CASSLFRDYRPEGTDTQYF. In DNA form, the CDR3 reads TGTGCCAGCAGCTTATTCCGGGACTACCGGCCTGAGGGCACAGATACGCAGTATTTT.

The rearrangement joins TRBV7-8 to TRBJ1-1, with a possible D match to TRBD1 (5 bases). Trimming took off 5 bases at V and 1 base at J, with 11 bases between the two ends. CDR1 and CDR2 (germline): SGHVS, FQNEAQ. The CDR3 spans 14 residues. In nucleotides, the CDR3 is TGTGCCAGCAGCCCAACCCAGGGGAACACTGAAGCTTTCTTT. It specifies CASSPTQGNTEAFF. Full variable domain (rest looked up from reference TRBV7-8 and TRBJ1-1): GAGVSQSPRYKVAKRGQDVALRCDPISGHVSLFWYQQALGQGPEFLTYFQNEAQLDKSGLPSDRFFAERPEGSVSTLKIQRTQQEDSAVYLCASSPTQGNTEAFFGQGTRLTVV.

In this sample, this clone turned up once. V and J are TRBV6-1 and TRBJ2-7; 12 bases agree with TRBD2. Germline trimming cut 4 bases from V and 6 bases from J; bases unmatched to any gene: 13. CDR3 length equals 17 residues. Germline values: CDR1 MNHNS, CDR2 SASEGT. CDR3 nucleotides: TGTGCCAGCAGTGCTCGTGGGGACGCGACTAGCGGGAGCGAGCAGTACTTC. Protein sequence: CASSARGDATSGSEQYF.

In DNA, the CDR3 is TGCAGCGTGCGGACTCTCGGGGATACGCAGTATTTT. The encoded protein is CSVRTLGDTQYF. The chain uses TRBV29-1 and TRBJ2-3; tentative D call: TRBD2 (5 bases). The V gene lost 6 bases and the J gene lost 6 bases, with 13 bases spanning the gap. The CDR3 runs 12 residues. Per germline, CDR1 SQVTM and CDR2 ANQGSEA.

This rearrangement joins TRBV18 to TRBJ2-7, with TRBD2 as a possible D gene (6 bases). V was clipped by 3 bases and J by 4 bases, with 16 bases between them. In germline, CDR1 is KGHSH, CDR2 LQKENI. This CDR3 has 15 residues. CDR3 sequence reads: CASSPPGGAVYEQYF. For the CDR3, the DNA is TGTGCCAGCTCACCTCCCGGAGGGGCGGTTTACGAGCAGTACTTC.

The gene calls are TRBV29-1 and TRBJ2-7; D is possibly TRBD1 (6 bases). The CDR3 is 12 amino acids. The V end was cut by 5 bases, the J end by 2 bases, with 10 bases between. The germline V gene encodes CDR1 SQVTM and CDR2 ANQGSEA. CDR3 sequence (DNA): TGCAGCGTTCAGGGGAGTCCCTACGAGCAGTACTTC. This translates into CSVQGSPYEQYF.

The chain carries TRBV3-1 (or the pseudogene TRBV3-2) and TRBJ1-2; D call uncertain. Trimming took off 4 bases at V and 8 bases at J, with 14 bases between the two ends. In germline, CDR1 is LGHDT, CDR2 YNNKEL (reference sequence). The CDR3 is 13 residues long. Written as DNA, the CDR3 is TGTGCCAGCAGCCCGGGAAACAAGCAGGGCTACACCTTC. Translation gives CASSPGNKQGYTF.

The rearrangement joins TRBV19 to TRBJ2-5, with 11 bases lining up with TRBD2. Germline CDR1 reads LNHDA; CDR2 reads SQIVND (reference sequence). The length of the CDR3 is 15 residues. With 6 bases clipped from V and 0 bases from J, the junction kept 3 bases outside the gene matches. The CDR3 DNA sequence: TGTGCCAGTAGGGGACTAGCGGAAAACCAAGAGACCCAGTACTTC. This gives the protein CASRGLAENQETQYF.

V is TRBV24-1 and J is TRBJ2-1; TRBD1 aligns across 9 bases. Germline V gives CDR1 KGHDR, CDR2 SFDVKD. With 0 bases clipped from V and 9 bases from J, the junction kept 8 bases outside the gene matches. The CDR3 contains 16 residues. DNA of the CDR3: TGTGCCACCAGTGATTTGGGACAGGGGACGGCGAGTGAGCAGTTCTTC. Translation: CATSDLGQGTASEQFF.

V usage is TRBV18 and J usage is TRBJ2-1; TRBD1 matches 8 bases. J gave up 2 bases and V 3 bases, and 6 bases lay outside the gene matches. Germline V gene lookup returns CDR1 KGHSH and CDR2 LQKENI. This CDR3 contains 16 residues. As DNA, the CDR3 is TGTGCCAGCTCACCTCAGCCGGACAGGGCCTACAATGAGCAGTTCTTC. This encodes CASSPQPDRAYNEQFF.

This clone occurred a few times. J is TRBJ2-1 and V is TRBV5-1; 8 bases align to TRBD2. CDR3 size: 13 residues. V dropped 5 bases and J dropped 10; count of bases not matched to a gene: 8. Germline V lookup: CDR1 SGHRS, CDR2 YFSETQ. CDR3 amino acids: CASRQSGSGEQFF. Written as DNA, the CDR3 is TGCGCCAGCAGGCAGAGCGGGAGCGGGGAGCAGTTCTTC.

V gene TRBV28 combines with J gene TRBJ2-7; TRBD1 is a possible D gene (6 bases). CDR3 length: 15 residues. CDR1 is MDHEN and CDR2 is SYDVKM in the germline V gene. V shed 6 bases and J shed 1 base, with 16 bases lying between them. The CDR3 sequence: CASSSGLGHSYEQYF. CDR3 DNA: TGTGCCAGCAGCTCAGGGTTGGGACATTCCTACGAGCAGTACTTC.

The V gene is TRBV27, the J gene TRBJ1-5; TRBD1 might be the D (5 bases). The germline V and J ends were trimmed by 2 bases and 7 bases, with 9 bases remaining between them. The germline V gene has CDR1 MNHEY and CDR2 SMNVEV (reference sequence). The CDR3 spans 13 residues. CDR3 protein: CASSLGGSQPQHF. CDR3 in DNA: TGTGCCAGCAGTTTAGGGGGGTCACAGCCCCAGCATTTT.

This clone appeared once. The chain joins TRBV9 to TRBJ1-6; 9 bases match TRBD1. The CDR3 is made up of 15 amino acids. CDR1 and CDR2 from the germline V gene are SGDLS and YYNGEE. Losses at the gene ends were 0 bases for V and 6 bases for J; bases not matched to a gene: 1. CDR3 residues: CASSVAGQGNSPLHF. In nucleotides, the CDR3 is TGTGCCAGCAGCGTAGCGGGACAGGGTAATTCACCCCTCCACTTT.

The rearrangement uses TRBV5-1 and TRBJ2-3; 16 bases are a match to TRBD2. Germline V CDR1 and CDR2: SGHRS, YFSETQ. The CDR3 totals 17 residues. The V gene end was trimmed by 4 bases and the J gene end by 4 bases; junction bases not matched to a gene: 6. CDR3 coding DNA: TGCGCCAGCAGCCCGGGACTAGCGGGAGGGCGGGCAGATACGCAGTATTTT. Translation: CASSPGLAGGRADTQYF.

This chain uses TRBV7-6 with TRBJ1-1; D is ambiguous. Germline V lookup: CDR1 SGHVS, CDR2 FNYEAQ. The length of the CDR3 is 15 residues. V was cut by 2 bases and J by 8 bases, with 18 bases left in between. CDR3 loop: CASSLLGQSLAEAFF. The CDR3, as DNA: TGTGCCAGCAGCTTATTGGGTCAGTCCCTAGCAGAAGCTTTCTTT.

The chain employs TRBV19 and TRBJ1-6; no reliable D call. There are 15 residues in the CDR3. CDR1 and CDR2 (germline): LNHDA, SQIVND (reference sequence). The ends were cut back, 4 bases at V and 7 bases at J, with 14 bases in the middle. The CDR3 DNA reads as TGTGCCAGTAGTACCCACAGCCTCCTCAATTCACCCCTCCACTTT. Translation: CASSTHSLLNSPLHF.

The CDR3 nucleotides read TGTGCCAGCAGAACTAACCAAGGGGGCACTGAAGCTTTCTTT. Protein: CASRTNQGGTEAFF. The chain couples TRBV6-5 to TRBJ1-1, with D tentatively TRBD1 (6 bases). Trimming took 6 bases from V and 4 from J, leaving 15 bases between them. The CDR3 spans 14 residues. Germline CDR1 MNHEY, CDR2 SVGAGI.